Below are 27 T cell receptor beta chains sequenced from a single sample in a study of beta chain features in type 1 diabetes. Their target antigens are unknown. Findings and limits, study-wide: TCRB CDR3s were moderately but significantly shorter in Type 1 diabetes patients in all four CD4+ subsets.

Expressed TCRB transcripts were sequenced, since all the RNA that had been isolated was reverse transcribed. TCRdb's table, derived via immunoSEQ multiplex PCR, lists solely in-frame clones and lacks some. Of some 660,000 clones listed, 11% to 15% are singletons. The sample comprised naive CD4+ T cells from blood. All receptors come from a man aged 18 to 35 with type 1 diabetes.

The CDR3 nucleotides are TGTGCCAGCAGTCTGGGGTTCGGGACCCAGTACTTC. This gives the protein CASSLGFGTQYF. V is TRBV28 and J is TRBJ2-5; D uncertain. Trimming removed 5 bases at V and 7 bases at J, with 11 bases between. CDR3 length equals 12 residues. CDR1 and CDR2 (germline): MDHEN, SYDVKM.

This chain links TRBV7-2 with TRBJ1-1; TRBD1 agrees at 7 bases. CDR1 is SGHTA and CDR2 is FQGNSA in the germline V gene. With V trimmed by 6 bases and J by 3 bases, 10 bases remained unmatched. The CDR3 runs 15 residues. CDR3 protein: CASSPLGDSYTEAFF. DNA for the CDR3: TGTGCCAGCAGTCCCCTGGGGGACAGCTACACTGAAGCTTTCTTT. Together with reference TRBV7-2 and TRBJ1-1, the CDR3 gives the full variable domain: GAGVSQSPSNKVTEKGKDVELRCDPISGHTALYWYRQSLGQGLEFLIYFQGNSAPDKSGLPSDRFSAERTGGSVSTLTIQRTQQEDSAVYLCASSPLGDSYTEAFFGQGTRLTVV.

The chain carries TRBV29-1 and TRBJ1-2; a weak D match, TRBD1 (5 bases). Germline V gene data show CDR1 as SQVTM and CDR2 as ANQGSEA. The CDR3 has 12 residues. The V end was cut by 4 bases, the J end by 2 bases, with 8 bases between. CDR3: CSVGGINYGYTF. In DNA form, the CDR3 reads TGCAGCGTTGGGGGCATAAACTATGGCTACACCTTC.

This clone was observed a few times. The CDR3 spells CASSVRQGENIQYF. DNA for the CDR3: TGTGCCAGCAGCGTTCGACAGGGGGAAAACATTCAGTACTTC. The chain recombines TRBV7-2 with TRBJ2-4; 9 bases match TRBD1. The CDR3 extends over 14 amino acids. Germline CDR1 reads SGHTA; CDR2 reads FQGNSA. V lost 5 bases and J lost 5; bases outside the gene matches: 4.

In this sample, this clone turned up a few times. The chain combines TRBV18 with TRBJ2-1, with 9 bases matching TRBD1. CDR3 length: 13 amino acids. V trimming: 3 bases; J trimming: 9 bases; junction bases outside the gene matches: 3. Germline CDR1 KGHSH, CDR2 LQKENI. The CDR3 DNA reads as TGTGCCAGCTCACCGGGACAGGGATTTGAGCAGTTCTTC. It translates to CASSPGQGFEQFF.

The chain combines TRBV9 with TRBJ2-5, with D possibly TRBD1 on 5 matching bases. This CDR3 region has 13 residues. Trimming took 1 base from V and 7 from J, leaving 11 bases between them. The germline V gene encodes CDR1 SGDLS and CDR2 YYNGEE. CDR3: CASSVPPQGTQYF. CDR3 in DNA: TGTGCCAGCAGCGTACCGCCTCAGGGGACCCAGTACTTC.

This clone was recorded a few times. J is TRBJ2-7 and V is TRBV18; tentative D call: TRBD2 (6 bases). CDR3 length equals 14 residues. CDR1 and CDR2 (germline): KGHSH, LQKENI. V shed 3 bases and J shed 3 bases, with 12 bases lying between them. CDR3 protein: CASSPSGLIYEQYF. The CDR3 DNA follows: TGTGCCAGCTCACCCTCGGGACTTATCTACGAGCAGTACTTC.

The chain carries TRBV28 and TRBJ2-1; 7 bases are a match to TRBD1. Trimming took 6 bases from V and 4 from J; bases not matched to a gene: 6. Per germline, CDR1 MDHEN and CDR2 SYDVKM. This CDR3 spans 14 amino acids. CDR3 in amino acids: CASRYRDRYNEQFF. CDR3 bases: TGTGCCAGCAGGTACCGGGACAGATACAATGAGCAGTTCTTC.

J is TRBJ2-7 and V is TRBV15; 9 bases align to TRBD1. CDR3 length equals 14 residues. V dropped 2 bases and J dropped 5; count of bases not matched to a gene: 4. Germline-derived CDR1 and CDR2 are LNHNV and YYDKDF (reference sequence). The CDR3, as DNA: TGTGCCACCAGCAGACCGGGACAGGGTGACGAGCAGTACTTC. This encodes CATSRPGQGDEQYF.

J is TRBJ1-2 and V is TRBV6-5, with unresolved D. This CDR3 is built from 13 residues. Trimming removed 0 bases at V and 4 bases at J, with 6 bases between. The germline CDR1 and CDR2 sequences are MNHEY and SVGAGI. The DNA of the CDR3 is TGTGCCAGCAGTTACTCGATTGGCTATGGCTACACCTTC. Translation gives CASSYSIGYGYTF.

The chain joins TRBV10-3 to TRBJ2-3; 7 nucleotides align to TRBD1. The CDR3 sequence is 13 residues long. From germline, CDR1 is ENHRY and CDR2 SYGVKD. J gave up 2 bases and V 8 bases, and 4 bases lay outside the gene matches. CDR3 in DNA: TGTGCCATCGGGACAGCACTCACAGATACGCAGTATTTT. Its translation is CAIGTALTDTQYF.

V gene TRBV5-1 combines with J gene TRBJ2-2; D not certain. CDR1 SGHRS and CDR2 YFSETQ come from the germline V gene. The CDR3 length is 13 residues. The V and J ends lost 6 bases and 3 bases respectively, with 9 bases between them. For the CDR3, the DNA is TGCGCCAGCAAGGATGGGGACACCGGGGAGCTGTTTTTT. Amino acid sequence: CASKDGDTGELFF.

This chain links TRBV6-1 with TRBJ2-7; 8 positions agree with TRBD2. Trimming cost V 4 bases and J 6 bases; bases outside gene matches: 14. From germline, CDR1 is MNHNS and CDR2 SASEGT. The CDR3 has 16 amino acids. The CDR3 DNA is TGTGCCAGCAGTGCTCGGGCGGGAGGATCATTTCTCGAGCAGTACTTC. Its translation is CASSARAGGSFLEQYF.

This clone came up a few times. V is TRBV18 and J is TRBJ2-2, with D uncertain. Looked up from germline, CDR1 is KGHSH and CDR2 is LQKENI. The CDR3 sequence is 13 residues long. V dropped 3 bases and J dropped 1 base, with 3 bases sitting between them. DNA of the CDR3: TGTGCCAGCTCACCCAAGAACACCGGGGAGCTGTTTTTT. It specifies CASSPKNTGELFF.

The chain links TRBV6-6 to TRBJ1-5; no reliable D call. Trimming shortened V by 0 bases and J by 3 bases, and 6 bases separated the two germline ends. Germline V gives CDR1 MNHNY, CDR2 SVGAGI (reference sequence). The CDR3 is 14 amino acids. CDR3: CASSYSRDNQPQHF. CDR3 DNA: TGTGCCAGCAGTTACTCTAGAGACAATCAGCCCCAGCATTTT.

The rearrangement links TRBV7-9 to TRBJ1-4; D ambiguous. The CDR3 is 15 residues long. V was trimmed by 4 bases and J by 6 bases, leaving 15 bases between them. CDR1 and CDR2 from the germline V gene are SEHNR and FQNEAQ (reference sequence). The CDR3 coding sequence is TGTGCCAGCAGCTCACTAACGGGGATCGATGAAAAACTGTTTTTT. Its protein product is CASSSLTGIDEKLFF.

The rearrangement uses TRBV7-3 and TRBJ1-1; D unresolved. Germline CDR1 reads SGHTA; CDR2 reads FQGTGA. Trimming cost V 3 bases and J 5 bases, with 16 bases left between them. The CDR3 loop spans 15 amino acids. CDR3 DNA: TGTGCCAGCAGCTTGGTGGAGCAAATCGGGACTGAAGCTTTCTTT. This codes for CASSLVEQIGTEAFF. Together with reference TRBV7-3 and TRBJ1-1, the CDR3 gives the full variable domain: GAGVSQTPSNKVTEKGKYVELRCDPISGHTALYWYRQSLGQGPEFLIYFQGTGAADDSGLPNDRFFAVRPEGSVSTLKIQRTERGDSAVYLCASSLVEQIGTEAFFGQGTRLTVV.

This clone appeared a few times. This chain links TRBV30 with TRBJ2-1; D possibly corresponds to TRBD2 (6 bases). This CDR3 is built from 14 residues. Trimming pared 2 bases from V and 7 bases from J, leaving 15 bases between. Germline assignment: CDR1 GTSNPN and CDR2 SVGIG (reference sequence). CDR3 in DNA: TGTGCCTGGAGTCCAGCGGGCCTCCCGAATGAGCAGTTCTTC. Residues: CAWSPAGLPNEQFF.

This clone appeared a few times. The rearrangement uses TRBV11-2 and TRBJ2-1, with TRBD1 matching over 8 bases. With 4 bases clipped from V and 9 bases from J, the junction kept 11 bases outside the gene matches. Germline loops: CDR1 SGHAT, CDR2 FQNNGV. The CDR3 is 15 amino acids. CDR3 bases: TGTGCCAGCAGCTCCGGGACAGGTGGCTGGGGTGAGCAGTTCTTC. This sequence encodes CASSSGTGGWGEQFF.

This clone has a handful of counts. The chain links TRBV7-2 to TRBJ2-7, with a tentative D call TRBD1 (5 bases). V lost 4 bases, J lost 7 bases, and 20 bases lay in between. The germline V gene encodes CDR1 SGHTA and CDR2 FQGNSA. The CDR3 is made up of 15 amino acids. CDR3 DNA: TGTGCCAGCAGCTCACGGAAAGGGGATCCTCGGGAGCAGTACTTC. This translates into CASSSRKGDPREQYF.

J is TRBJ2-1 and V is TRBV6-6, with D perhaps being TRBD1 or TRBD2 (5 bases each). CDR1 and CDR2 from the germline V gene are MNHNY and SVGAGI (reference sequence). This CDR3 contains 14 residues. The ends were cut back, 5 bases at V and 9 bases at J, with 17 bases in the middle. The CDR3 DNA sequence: TGTGCCAGCAGTAAGCCGGGACCCGGGGCTGAGCAGTTCTTC. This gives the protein CASSKPGPGAEQFF.

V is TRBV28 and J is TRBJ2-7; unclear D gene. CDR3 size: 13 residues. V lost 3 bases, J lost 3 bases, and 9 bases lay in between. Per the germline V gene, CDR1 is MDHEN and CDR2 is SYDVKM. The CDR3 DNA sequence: TGTGCCAGCAGTTTGGTTTCGGACTACGAGCAGTACTTC. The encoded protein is CASSLVSDYEQYF. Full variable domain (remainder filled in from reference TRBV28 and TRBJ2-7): DVKVTQSSRYLVKRTGEKVFLECVQDMDHENMFWYRQDPGLGLRLIYFSYDVKMKEKGDIPEGYSVSREKKERFSLILESASTNQTSMYLCASSLVSDYEQYFGPGTRLTVT.

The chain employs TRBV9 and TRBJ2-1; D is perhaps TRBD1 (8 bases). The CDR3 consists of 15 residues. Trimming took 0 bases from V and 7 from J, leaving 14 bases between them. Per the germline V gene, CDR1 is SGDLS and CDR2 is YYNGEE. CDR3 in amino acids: CASSVGQGRVNEQFF. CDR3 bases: TGTGCCAGCAGCGTAGGACAGGGGAGGGTGAATGAGCAGTTCTTC.

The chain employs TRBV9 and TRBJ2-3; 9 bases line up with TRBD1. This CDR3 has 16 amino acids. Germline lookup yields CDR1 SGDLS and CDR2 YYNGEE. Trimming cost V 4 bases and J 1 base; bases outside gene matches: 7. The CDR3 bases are TGTGCCAGCAGCATTACAGGGGGCCGGGGCACAGATACGCAGTATTTT. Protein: CASSITGGRGTDTQYF.

The chain's CDR3 is CALGGKVFIEETQYF. DNA for the CDR3: TGTGCCCTCGGGGGGAAGGTTTTTATAGAAGAGACCCAGTACTTC. The chain is built from TRBV30 and TRBJ2-5, with 7 bases that match TRBD2. Germline CDR1 GTSNPN, CDR2 SVGIG (reference sequence). The CDR3 covers 15 residues. V was pared by 8 bases and J by 3 bases, with 15 bases of the junction left unmatched.

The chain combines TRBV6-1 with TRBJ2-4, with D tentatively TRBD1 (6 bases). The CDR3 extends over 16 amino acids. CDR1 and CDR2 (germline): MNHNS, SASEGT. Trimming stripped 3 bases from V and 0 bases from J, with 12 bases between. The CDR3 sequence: CASSDGQHQAKNIQYF. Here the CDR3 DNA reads TGTGCCAGCAGTGACGGACAGCACCAAGCCAAAAACATTCAGTACTTC.

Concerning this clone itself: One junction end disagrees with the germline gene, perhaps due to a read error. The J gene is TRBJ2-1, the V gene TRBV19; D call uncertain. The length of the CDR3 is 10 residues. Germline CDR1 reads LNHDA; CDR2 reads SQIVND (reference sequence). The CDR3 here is CATSDNEQFF. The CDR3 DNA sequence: TGTGCCACCTCCGACAATGAGCAGTTCTTC.